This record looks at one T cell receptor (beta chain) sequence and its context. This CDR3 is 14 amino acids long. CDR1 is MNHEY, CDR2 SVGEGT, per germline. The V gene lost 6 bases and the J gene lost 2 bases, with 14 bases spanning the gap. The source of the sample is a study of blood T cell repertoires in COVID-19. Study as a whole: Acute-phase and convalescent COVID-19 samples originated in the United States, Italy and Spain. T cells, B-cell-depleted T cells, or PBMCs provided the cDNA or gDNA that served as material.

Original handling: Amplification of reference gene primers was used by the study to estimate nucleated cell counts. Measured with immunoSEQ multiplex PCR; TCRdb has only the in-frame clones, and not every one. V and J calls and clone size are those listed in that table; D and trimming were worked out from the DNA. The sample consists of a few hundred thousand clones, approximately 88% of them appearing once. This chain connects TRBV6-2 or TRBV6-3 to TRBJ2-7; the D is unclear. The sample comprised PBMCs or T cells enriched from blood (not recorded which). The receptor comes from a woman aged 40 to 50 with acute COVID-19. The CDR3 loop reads CASSPLFPPYEQYF. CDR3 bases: TGTGCCAGCAGCCCCTTGTTCCCTCCCTACGAGCAGTACTTC.